Given below is one T cell receptor beta chain in context. Its target is unknown. The entry originates in a study of vaccination effects on CD4 cells after COVID-19. V was clipped by 6 bases and J by 2 bases; unmatched bases: 6. The CDR3 contains 16 residues. The V gene's germline CDR1 is KGHSH and CDR2 LQKENI. Assay: immunoSEQ multiplex PCR; the TCRdb copy retains only in-frame clones and omits some. The sample carries approximately 74,000 clones, around 69% recorded once. The culture ran for about eleven days before CD4+ T cells were isolated. As their vaccination, participants received two doses of either BNT162b2 or mRNA-1273.

The chain couples TRBV18 to TRBJ2-6, with 8 bases aligning to TRBD1. Sequenced here: CD4+ T cells from PBMCs cultured without peptide, sampled after COVID-19 vaccination. The source of this sequence is a human donor who received a COVID-19 vaccine. CDR3 in amino acids: CASSSDRVTGANVLTF. The DNA of the CDR3 is TGTGCCAGCTCTTCGGACAGGGTGACTGGGGCCAACGTCCTGACTTTC.